These 15 T cell receptor beta chains came from one sample sequenced in a study of shared clonotypes between healthy human individuals. TCRdb keeps only in-frame clones here, not all; method: immunoSEQ multiplex PCR. The sample consists of around 500,000 clones, roughly three quarters of them appearing once. The sequenced sample was PBMCs. The origin of the receptors is a woman between 40 and 55 years old in good health. Some clones in this sample may be carry-over from other donors' samples.

The genes are TRBV9 and TRBJ2-7; TRBD1 matches 11 bases. From germline, CDR1 is SGDLS and CDR2 YYNGEE. This CDR3 has 14 amino acids. V lost 3 bases and J lost 3; bases outside the gene matches: 2. In nucleotides, the CDR3 is TGTGCCAGCAGCGCGGGACAGGGGGTCTACGAGCAGTACTTC. Translated: CASSAGQGVYEQYF.

The chain is built from TRBV7-9 and TRBJ2-1; D may be TRBD2 (6 bases). This CDR3 contains 15 residues. CDR1 SEHNR and CDR2 FQNEAQ come from the germline V gene (reference sequence). Trimming pared 1 base from V and 5 bases from J, leaving 12 bases between. CDR3 coding DNA: TGTGCCAGCAGCTTAGTCGGGGGACGGCACAATGAGCAGTTCTTC. This sequence encodes CASSLVGGRHNEQFF.

The rearrangement links TRBV10-1 to TRBJ2-5; the match to TRBD2 covers 13 bases. V dropped 5 bases and J dropped 5; count of bases not matched to a gene: 5. Germline V gene sequence: CDR1 WNHNN, CDR2 SYGVQD (reference sequence). The length of the CDR3 is 15 residues. The CDR3 here is CASSRGTSGTETQYF. DNA of the CDR3: TGCGCCAGCAGTAGGGGGACTAGCGGGACGGAGACCCAGTACTTC.

CDR3 sequence reads: CAISESAEGSTDTQYF. CDR3 DNA sequence: TGTGCCATCAGTGAGTCGGCGGAGGGAAGCACAGATACGCAGTATTTT. The V and J genes are TRBV10-3 and TRBJ2-3; possibly TRBD2 for D (6 bases). Trimming removed 0 bases from V and 0 bases from J, with 10 bases in between. Germline values: CDR1 ENHRY, CDR2 SYGVKD. The CDR3 is 16 amino acids.

V usage is TRBV7-2 and J usage is TRBJ1-2; 7 nucleotides match TRBD1. CDR1 SGHTA and CDR2 FQGNSA come from the germline V gene. After removal of 1 base from V and 4 bases from J, the junction contained 3 bases not matched to a gene. The CDR3 totals 14 residues. CDR3 DNA sequence: TGTGCCAGCAGCTTAGACAGGGGACCCTATGGCTACACCTTC. It yields the protein CASSLDRGPYGYTF.

The CDR3 region has the DNA TGTGCCAGCAGTTCAGGGGCTAGCGGGAGGCCCTACGAGCAGTACTTC. As protein: CASSSGASGRPYEQYF. V gene TRBV28 combines with J gene TRBJ2-7; 11 positions agree with TRBD2. Germline trimming cut 4 bases from V and 2 bases from J; bases unmatched to any gene: 7. Germline V gene sequence: CDR1 MDHEN, CDR2 SYDVKM. The length of the CDR3 is 16 residues.

This clone was counted once. The V and J genes are TRBV7-8 and TRBJ2-7, with a tentative D call TRBD2 (5 bases). The V and J ends lost 3 bases and 0 bases respectively, with 12 bases between them. The V gene's germline CDR1 is SGHVS and CDR2 FQNEAQ. The CDR3 runs 15 residues. The CDR3 sequence: CASSLAGVSSYEQYF. In DNA, the CDR3 is TGTGCCAGCAGCTTGGCCGGGGTAAGCTCCTACGAGCAGTACTTC. Drawing the rest from reference TRBV7-8 and TRBJ2-7, the complete variable domain is GAGVSQSPRYKVAKRGQDVALRCDPISGHVSLFWYQQALGQGPEFLTYFQNEAQLDKSGLPSDRFFAERPEGSVSTLKIQRTQQEDSAVYLCASSLAGVSSYEQYFGPGTRLTVT.

The genes are TRBV7-9 and TRBJ1-2; D may be TRBD1 (5 bases). Germline V gene sequence: CDR1 SEHNR, CDR2 FQNEAQ (reference sequence). This CDR3 is 16 amino acids long. Trimming stripped 4 bases from V and 4 bases from J, with 19 bases between. The CDR3 DNA sequence: TGTGCCAGCAGCTCGAGCTCAGGGTTGGCGGGCTATGGCTACACCTTC. Translation gives CASSSSSGLAGYGYTF.

The rearrangement links TRBV28 to TRBJ2-3; possible D gene TRBD1, 5 bases. The CDR3 extends over 15 amino acids. V shed 7 bases and J shed 2 bases, with 16 bases lying between them. The germline CDR1 and CDR2 sequences are MDHEN and SYDVKM. The DNA for the CDR3 is TGTGCCAGCACCGTGGGGCAGGGCTACACAGATACGCAGTATTTT. Amino acid sequence: CASTVGQGYTDTQYF.

This rearrangement joins TRBV10-2 to TRBJ1-3; TRBD1 matches 9 bases. Germline values: CDR1 WSHSY, CDR2 SAAADI. V lost 2 bases and J lost 1; bases outside the gene matches: 6. CDR3 length equals 17 residues. The CDR3 reads CASSEPRDRVSGNTIYF. CDR3 DNA sequence: TGCGCCAGCAGTGAGCCCCGGGACAGGGTTTCTGGAAACACCATATATTTT.

In its sample, this clone was seen once. The chain has TRBV7-9 and TRBJ1-1; D is unclear. Per the germline V gene, CDR1 is SEHNR and CDR2 is FQNEAQ (reference sequence). The CDR3 has 11 residues. V dropped 3 bases and J dropped 5 bases, with 4 bases sitting between them. DNA for the CDR3: TGTGCCAGCAGCTTGATGACTGAAGCTTTCTTT. Amino acid sequence: CASSLMTEAFF.

This clone was counted between two and nine times. The rearrangement links TRBV11-1 to TRBJ1-3; D not certain. This CDR3 is built from 16 residues. Per the germline V gene, CDR1 is SGHAT and CDR2 is FQDESV (reference sequence). V lost 0 bases and J 0 bases, leaving 9 bases between the germline ends. This CDR3 is CASSLAPATSGNTIYF. CDR3 coding DNA: TGTGCCAGCAGCTTAGCCCCGGCGACCTCTGGAAACACCATATATTTT.

The rearrangement uses TRBV7-2 and TRBJ2-7; 8 bases are shared with TRBD2. The trim removed 5 bases at V and 12 bases at J, leaving 12 bases unmatched. Germline V CDR1 and CDR2: SGHTA, FQGNSA. The CDR3 is 13 residues long. This CDR3 is CASSPQGLGSTYF. Written as DNA, the CDR3 is TGTGCCAGCAGCCCCCAGGGACTAGGGAGCACGTACTTC.

Concerning this clone itself: A far larger clone is one base from this, pointing to a likely read error. The rearrangement joins TRBV2 to TRBJ2-7; TRBD2 agrees at 7 bases. The CDR3 has 16 residues. The V gene's germline CDR1 is SNHLY and CDR2 FYNNEI. V lost 4 bases to trimming and J lost 1 base; unmatched junction nucleotides: 10. The CDR3 DNA sequence: TGTGCCAGCAGTGTATCCAGCGGGGTGGGGTCCTACGAGCAGTACTTC. Translated, it gives CASSVSSGVGSYEQYF.

The chain has TRBV7-2 and TRBJ1-2, with D maybe TRBD1 (6 bases). Germline assignment: CDR1 SGHTA and CDR2 FQGNSA. This CDR3 has 15 residues. V shed 1 base and J shed 5 bases, with 14 bases lying between them. CDR3 coding DNA: TGTGCCAGCAGCTTAGGTGCCGGACAGAATTATGGCTACACCTTC. As protein: CASSLGAGQNYGYTF.